This TCR beta chain was found in a study of blood T cell repertoires in COVID-19. Whole-study context: In each case, the material was cDNA or gDNA derived from T cells, B-cell-depleted T cells, or PBMCs.

Only in-frame clones appear in the TCRdb table, and some are missing; sequencing was by immunoSEQ multiplex PCR. The table has under 200,000 clones, around 90% seen once. Germline trimming cut 7 bases from V and 6 bases from J; bases unmatched to any gene: 8. The CDR3 covers 13 residues. CDR1 and CDR2 from the germline V gene are SQVTM and ANQGSEA. The material sequenced was peripheral blood. The sequence came from a man aged 18 to 35 with acute or convalescent COVID-19. The chain uses TRBV29-1 and TRBJ1-4; 7 bases line up with TRBD1. The CDR3, as DNA: TGCAGCGCTCTCGGGACAGCGTATGAAAAACTGTTTTTT. This codes for CSALGTAYEKLFF.